This T cell receptor beta chain was profiled in a study of T cell responses to AZD1222 COVID-19 vaccine. Study findings and constraints: Donors were largely white British and mainly female; clonal diversity was possibly underestimated. Spike-specific TCR breadth and depth went up after people got two AZD1222 doses. The study found vaccine-associated CD4 TCRs spanning spike, dominant at 160-218 and 743-854. The repertoires were collected only after the peak T cell response.

This clone occurred a few times. Its antigen remains unidentified. V was cut by 7 bases and J by 4 bases, with 11 bases left in between. CDR1 and CDR2 from the germline V gene are SNHLY and FYNNEI. There are 14 residues in the CDR3. Only in-frame clones appear in the TCRdb table, and some are missing; sequencing was by immunoSEQ multiplex PCR. The table records approximately 150,000 clones, nearly 90% of them present only once. This TCR came from an adult who received the MenACWY meningococcal vaccine as a control. This chain links TRBV2 with TRBJ1-6; weak D call: TRBD1 (5 bases). Sequencing was performed on peripheral blood, taken 28 days after the second dose of the MenACWY control vaccine. The chain's CDR3 is CASTDTGYNSPLHF. In DNA form, the CDR3 reads TGTGCCAGCACCGACACAGGTTATAATTCACCCCTCCACTTT.